Shown below are 3 T cell receptor beta chains from a single sample sequenced in a study of T cell responses to AZD1222 COVID-19 vaccine. Measured with immunoSEQ multiplex PCR; TCRdb has only the in-frame clones, and not every one. In the table there are some 180,000 clones, roughly 94% of which are singletons. This material consisted of peripheral blood, taken 28 days after the second AZD1222 dose. Receptors were obtained from an adult who received the AZD1222 COVID-19 vaccine.

The genes are TRBV3-1 (or the pseudogene TRBV3-2) and TRBJ2-2; D unresolved. Trimming removed 9 bases from V and 0 bases from J, with 11 bases in between. The length of the CDR3 is 14 residues. Germline V gives CDR1 LGHDT, CDR2 YNNKEL (reference sequence). CDR3 in amino acids: CASEAPSNTGELFF. The DNA of the CDR3 is TGTGCCAGTGAGGCACCTTCGAACACCGGGGAGCTGTTTTTT.

J is TRBJ2-2 and V is TRBV28; D is undetermined. The CDR3 has 12 residues. Trimming removed 7 bases from V and 6 bases from J, with 9 bases in between. Germline values: CDR1 MDHEN, CDR2 SYDVKM. The CDR3 loop reads CASKIRAGELFF. DNA for the CDR3: TGTGCCAGCAAGATAAGGGCCGGGGAGCTGTTTTTT.

The chain recombines TRBV28 with TRBJ1-6; possibly TRBD1 for D (5 bases). The germline V gene has CDR1 MDHEN and CDR2 SYDVKM. The V end lost 7 bases, the J end lost 9 bases, and 25 bases lay between the germline ends. The CDR3 has 17 amino acids. The CDR3 reads CASTPRRGGKAFSPLHF. CDR3 in DNA: TGTGCCAGCACCCCCAGACGGGGGGGGAAGGCTTTTTCACCCCTCCACTTT. The entire variable domain, with the rest obtained from reference TRBV28 and TRBJ1-6, is as follows: DVKVTQSSRYLVKRTGEKVFLECVQDMDHENMFWYRQDPGLGLRLIYFSYDVKMKEKGDIPEGYSVSREKKERFSLILESASTNQTSMYLCASTPRRGGKAFSPLHFGNGTRLTVT.